This TCR beta chain appears in the sequencing data of a study of OX40 agonist ivuxolimab in advanced cancers. Study overall: The patients received agonistic anti-OX40 (CD134) antibody ivuxolimab. Participants averaged around 60 years of age (range about 23 to 80) and were less than 85% male.

Baseline was the first blood sampling point, followed by cycle 4 day 1 and cycle 7 day 1. The CDR3 length is 12 residues. The V end lost 5 bases, the J end lost 9 bases, and 11 bases lay between the germline ends. Germline V gene data show CDR1 as MNHEY and CDR2 as SMNVEV (reference sequence). The table came from immunoSEQ multiplex PCR; TCRdb's copy has only in-frame clones and leaves some out. The table includes 40,000 to 50,000 clones, 75% to 90% detected once. The receptor was isolated from an adult with an advanced solid tumor such as melanoma, head and neck, liver or kidney cancer. The specimen was CD4+ or CD8+ T cells sorted from blood, collected in a trial of the OX40 agonist ivuxolimab. The chain joins TRBV27 to TRBJ2-1; D ambiguous. CDR3 nucleotide sequence: TGTGCCAGCAGTCGGAACGTGGGTGAGCAGTTCTTC. Translated: CASSRNVGEQFF.